This section outlines one TCR beta chain sequence together with its context. What it binds is not known. Naivety among CD8 cells was defined by CD45RO negativity and positive CCR7 selection, thereby excluding terminally differentiated effector memory CD45RA+ cells. The data belong to a study of shared clonotypes between healthy human individuals. Overall study findings and caveats: Naive CD4 clonotype sharing across a few donors was 4% to 5%.

Every subset's genomic DNA went evenly onto several immunoSEQ plates. The input for sorted-subset replicate PCRs was 150 to 200 ng DNA, some 30,000 T cell genomes. Using immunoSEQ multiplex PCR, the repertoire was profiled, and TCRdb retains in-frame clones only, with some absent. The profile shows around 1,900,000 clones, just under 95% of them singletons. The material sequenced was naive CD8+ T cells from PBMCs. The receptor was derived from a man aged 18 to 29 in good health. Some clones in this sample may be carry-over from other donors' samples.

Written as DNA, the CDR3 is TGTGCCAGCAGTCTAGCGGCATACAATGAGCAGTTCTTC. Encoded protein: CASSLAAYNEQFF. The chain employs TRBV9 and TRBJ2-1; 7 bases line up with TRBD2. The CDR3 covers 13 residues. After removal of 5 bases from V and 4 bases from J, the junction contained 3 bases not matched to a gene. Germline V CDR1 and CDR2: SGDLS, YYNGEE.